The TCR beta chain under discussion was sequenced for a study of monozygotic twins with inflammatory bowel disease. This CDR3 region has 16 residues. Germline V CDR1 and CDR2: SGHVS, FNYEAQ. Blood samples of 2 to 2.5 ml were drawn from every donor. With regard to this clonotype: Its antigen is unidentified.

The cDNA of both the TCRalpha and TCRbeta chains was subjected to two nested PCRs of 16 and 9 cycles. TCRdb derives one entry per CDR3 protein from the 5' RACE reads, leaving out DNA. This table holds a few hundred thousand distinct CDR3 sequences. Study results and limitations: Diversity of TCRbeta measured by inverse Simpson was lower in IBD patients than in healthy co-twins. Researchers report that IBD patients shared fewer clonotypes with others than healthy twins, especially amid disease activity.

The gene calls are TRBV7-6 and TRBJ2-7. The TCR sequence derives from a human donor with ulcerative colitis or Crohn's disease, or a healthy co-twin of an affected twin (not recorded which). Material for sequencing was blood. CDR3 sequence reads: CASSRKGGSNADEQYF. The full variable domain, with the rest looked up from reference TRBV7-6 and TRBJ2-7, is GAGVSQSPRYKVTKRGQDVALRCDPISGHVSLYWYRQALGQGPEFLTYFNYEAQQDKSGLPNDRFSAERPEGSISTLTIQRTEQRDSAMYRCASSRKGGSNADEQYFGPGTRLTVT.